The rows below give T cell receptor beta chains drawn from one sample of a study of long-term antiretroviral therapy in people with HIV. Using immunoSEQ multiplex PCR, the repertoire was profiled, and TCRdb retains in-frame clones only, with some absent. The sample has 30,000 to 40,000 clones, roughly four fifths seen once; the top ten hold around 13%. The starting material was unsorted PBMCs, obtained 0.3 years after starting antiretroviral therapy. Every receptor here comes from a man younger than 35 with HIV. Each CDR3 is given with its conserved first and last residue. Each record gives: CDR3 protein, J gene, V gene, clone size, D gene. A D gene is named only where the DNA matches it firmly. For some rows the clone size is stated as once, few or many, or as a class when expanded; others skip it.

CDR3: CAISDNSPLHF
J: TRBJ1-6
V: TRBV10-3
size: few
D: .

CDR3: CACGRREQFF
J: TRBJ2-1
V: TRBV30
size: .
D: TRBD2

CDR3: CASSMGRPRDTEAFF
J: TRBJ1-1
V: TRBV19
size: .
D: .

CDR3: CASSIGHGSSYNEQFF
J: TRBJ2-1
V: TRBV19
size: .
D: .

CDR3: CASSFYNEQYF
J: TRBJ2-7
V: TRBV7-2
size: .
D: .

CDR3: CASSLVTGGSSYEQYF
J: TRBJ2-7
V: TRBV7-2
size: .
D: TRBD2

CDR3: CASSPTRLAGEETQYF
J: TRBJ2-5
V: TRBV11-2
size: .
D: TRBD2

CDR3: CASRVSGANVLTF
J: TRBJ2-6
V: TRBV6-5
size: .
D: .

CDR3: CASSQETSPASYNEQFF
J: TRBJ2-1
V: TRBV4-1
size: .
D: .

CDR3: CASSQGTRPGTQYF
J: TRBJ2-5
V: TRBV4-1
size: .
D: TRBD2

CDR3: CASSPTSQPRGEQFF
J: TRBJ2-1
V: TRBV4-3
size: .
D: TRBD2

CDR3: CSVEKAGELFF
J: TRBJ2-2
V: TRBV29-1
size: few
D: .

CDR3: CASSLPGHGDEKLFF
J: TRBJ1-4
V: TRBV7-2
size: .
D: .

CDR3: CASSLLAGESYNEQFF
J: TRBJ2-1
V: TRBV5-1
size: .
D: TRBD2

CDR3: CASSQEGSGSSNEQFF
J: TRBJ2-1
V: TRBV4-3
size: .
D: TRBD2

CDR3: CASSEARGGTDTQYF
J: TRBJ2-3
V: TRBV6-1
size: .
D: TRBD2

CDR3: CASSQDRDMNTEAFF
J: TRBJ1-1
V: TRBV4-1
size: .
D: .

CDR3: CSVVDSTDTQYF
J: TRBJ2-3
V: TRBV29-1
size: once
D: .

CDR3: CASSILTSGRYEQYF
J: TRBJ2-7
V: TRBV19
size: .
D: TRBD2

CDR3: CASRKGLAGGPTDIQYF
J: TRBJ2-4
V: TRBV2
size: .
D: TRBD2

CDR3: CASSQTTGDYGYTF
J: TRBJ1-2
V: TRBV4-1
size: .
D: TRBD1

CDR3: CASSARGRPETQYF
J: TRBJ2-5
V: TRBV11-2
size: .
D: TRBD1

CDR3: CASSPPGQDNQPQHF
J: TRBJ1-5
V: TRBV18
size: few
D: .

CDR3: CASSIDGPNQETQYF
J: TRBJ2-5
V: TRBV19
size: .
D: .

CDR3: CASSRETGFGYTF
J: TRBJ1-2
V: TRBV6-6
size: .
D: .

CDR3: CASSEKSAGGFFNEQFF
J: TRBJ2-1
V: TRBV10-2
size: once
D: TRBD2

CDR3: CASSPSTGNTGELFF
J: TRBJ2-2
V: TRBV9
size: .
D: .

CDR3: CASSQRASSYNEQFF
J: TRBJ2-1
V: TRBV19
size: .
D: .

CDR3: CASSWGENMNTEAFF
J: TRBJ1-1
V: TRBV5-1
size: .
D: .

CDR3: CASSLIQTFNGYTF
J: TRBJ1-2
V: TRBV18
size: few
D: .

CDR3: CASSVGTATNEKLFF
J: TRBJ1-4
V: TRBV9
size: few
D: .

CDR3: CSVEDLSSGEETQYF
J: TRBJ2-5
V: TRBV29-1
size: .
D: TRBD2

CDR3: CASSQDIGRPQETQYF
J: TRBJ2-5
V: TRBV4-3
size: .
D: .

CDR3: CASSLEGQRNTEAFF
J: TRBJ1-1
V: TRBV5-1
size: .
D: TRBD1

CDR3: CAWRDGGPGELFF
J: TRBJ2-2
V: TRBV30
size: .
D: .

CDR3: CASSLGSYEQYF
J: TRBJ2-7
V: TRBV7-2
size: .
D: .

CDR3: CASSPFWEGYSNQPQHF
J: TRBJ1-5
V: TRBV27
size: .
D: .

CDR3: CASSQEGQGYNEQFF
J: TRBJ2-1
V: TRBV4-2
size: .
D: TRBD1

CDR3: CAISESGARVTDTQYF
J: TRBJ2-3
V: TRBV10-3
size: .
D: .

CDR3: CASSFGTGGKDEQFF
J: TRBJ2-1
V: TRBV6-6
size: .
D: TRBD1

CDR3: CASSVRTGQGEKLFF
J: TRBJ1-4
V: TRBV9
size: .
D: TRBD1

CDR3: CASSFALRGLKNTIYF
J: TRBJ1-3
V: TRBV7-9
size: few
D: TRBD1

CDR3: CASRSLVIQGMNTGELFF
J: TRBJ2-2
V: TRBV28
size: .
D: .

CDR3: CASSLGGGNQPQHF
J: TRBJ1-5
V: TRBV13
size: .
D: .